These T cell receptor beta chains were read from a single sample in a study of blood T cells in healthy people across ages. TCRdb redid the calling of the 5' RACE reads with MiXCR, one entry per CDR3 protein. The sample contains about 750,000 distinct CDR3 sequences, roughly 53% of which appear only once. Material for sequencing was blood. Receptors were obtained from a man older than 75 in good health. CDR3s include the opening cysteine and the closing phenylalanine or tryptophan. Fields, in order: D gene, V gene, clone size, J gene, CDR3 protein, CDR3 DNA. D genes are given only for firm matches. Size tells how often a clone was seen (once, few, many) or the class of an expanded clone, and some rows leave it out.

-	TRBV6-1	few	TRBJ1-6	CASSEVDGSYSPLHF	TGTGCCAGCAGTGAAGTTGACGGGTCCTATTCACCCCTCCACTTT
-	TRBV2	-	TRBJ2-2	CASRDGTGELFF	TGTGCCAGCAGGGATGGCACCGGGGAGCTGTTTTTT
-	TRBV25-1	few	TRBJ2-7	CASGAREYGEQYF	TGTGCCAGCGGCGCCAGGGAGTATGGCGAGCAGTACTTC
-	TRBV4-2	-	TRBJ1-6	CASSQETNSPLHF	TGTGCCAGCAGCCAAGAAACTAATTCACCCCTCCACTTT
-	TRBV12-3/TRBV12-4	-	TRBJ2-1	CASSRTPEQFF	TGTGCCAGCAGTCGGACTCCTGAGCAGTTCTTC
-	TRBV5-1	-	TRBJ2-4	CASSSQGGTIQYF	TGCGCCAGCAGCTCTCAGGGGGGGACCATTCAGTACTTC
-	TRBV7-2	few	TRBJ2-3	CASSLNPGWIGDTQYF	TGTGCCAGCAGCTTAAATCCGGGTTGGATAGGAGATACGCAGTATTTT
TRBD2	TRBV6-1	-	TRBJ2-7	CAGGLARSYEQYF	TGTGCCGGCGGACTAGCCAGATCCTACGAGCAGTACTTC
TRBD1	TRBV10-3	-	TRBJ2-4	CAHRGAEEQYF	TGTGCCCACAGGGGTGCTGAAGAGCAGTACTTC
-	TRBV6-4	few	TRBJ1-2	CASSDSRVGGYTF	TGTGCCAGCAGTGACTCCAGGGTTGGGGGCTACACCTTC
TRBD2	TRBV5-1	-	TRBJ2-7	CASSGTTSRIHEQYF	TGCGCCAGCAGCGGAACGACTAGCAGGATACACGAGCAGTACTTC
TRBD1	TRBV29-1	few	TRBJ1-5	CSVGQGEQPQHF	TGCAGCGTTGGCCAGGGGGAACAGCCCCAGCATTTT
TRBD1	TRBV24-1	-	TRBJ2-1	CATSDPRQGSYNEQFF	TGTGCCACCAGTGACCCAAGACAGGGGTCCTACAATGAGCAGTTCTTC
-	TRBV20-1	few	TRBJ1-2	CSALTGQGGYTF	TGCAGTGCTCTAACTGGTCAAGGGGGCTACACCTTC
-	TRBV29-1	-	TRBJ2-1	CSVASGDSEQFF	TGCAGCGTGGCGTCGGGGGATAGCGAGCAGTTCTTC
-	TRBV5-1	few	TRBJ2-7	CASSQQDYSYEQYF	TGCGCCAGCAGCCAGCAAGATTACTCCTACGAGCAGTACTTC
TRBD2	TRBV5-1	-	TRBJ2-1	CASSWVASGTGNEQFF	TGCGCCAGCAGCTGGGTGGCTAGCGGGACGGGAAATGAGCAGTTCTTC
TRBD2	TRBV2	-	TRBJ2-1	CASIALGLAGETQFF	TGTGCCAGCATCGCTCTGGGACTAGCGGGAGAGACCCAGTTCTTC
-	TRBV7-9	-	TRBJ1-3	CASGQNSGNTIYF	TGTGCCAGCGGACAGAACTCTGGAAACACCATATATTTT
-	TRBV12-3/TRBV12-4	-	TRBJ2-1	CASSSMDYPLSSEQFF	TGTGCCAGCAGTTCAATGGACTACCCCCTTTCCAGTGAGCAGTTCTTC
TRBD2	TRBV11-3	-	TRBJ2-5	CASSLTSGRAGNEQYF	TGTGCCAGCAGCTTGACTAGCGGGAGGGCCGGGAATGAGCAGTACTTC
-	TRBV29-1	-	TRBJ2-3	CSGLGSSTDTQYF	TGCAGCGGGTTGGGAAGCTCGACAGATACGCAGTATTTT
-	TRBV16	few	TRBJ1-1	CASSQFRPQAEAFF	TGTGCCAGCAGCCAATTTAGGCCCCAAGCTGAAGCTTTCTTT
TRBD1	TRBV3-1	few	TRBJ2-1	CASSLTGAQFNEQFF	TGTGCCAGCAGCCTCACAGGGGCCCAATTCAATGAGCAGTTCTTC
-	TRBV6-5	few	TRBJ2-3	CASSYFGQPTDTQYF	TGTGCCAGCAGTTACTTCGGACAGCCCACAGATACGCAGTATTTT
-	TRBV20-1	few	TRBJ2-3	CSAREWRGSTDTQYF	TGCAGTGCTAGAGAATGGCGCGGGAGCACAGATACGCAGTATTTT
TRBD2	TRBV20-1	-	TRBJ2-3	CSASTSGRAVTDTQYF	TGCAGTGCTTCTACTAGCGGGAGGGCCGTTACAGATACGCAGTATTTT
-	TRBV7-8	few	TRBJ2-3	CASSFPRQSTSTDTQYF	TGTGCCAGCAGCTTCCCCCGACAGTCAACTAGCACAGATACGCAGTATTTT
-	TRBV7-9	-	TRBJ2-1	CASSLSYNSYNEQFF	TGTGCCAGCAGCCTTAGCTATAACTCCTACAATGAGCAGTTCTTC
TRBD2	TRBV2	-	TRBJ2-7	CASRKLSGRSDEQYF	TGTGCCAGCAGGAAATTGAGCGGGAGATCGGACGAGCAGTACTTC
-	TRBV7-9	-	TRBJ1-4	CASSFLLSATNEKLFF	TGTGCCAGCAGCTTCCTCCTATCTGCAACTAATGAAAAACTGTTTTTT
-	TRBV20-1	-	TRBJ2-5	CSAKLERETQYF	TGCAGTGCTAAACTAGAACGGGAGACCCAGTACTTC
TRBD1	TRBV2	-	TRBJ1-3	CAGTIDRGGNTIYF	TGTGCCGGCACCATCGACAGGGGAGGAAACACCATATATTTT
TRBD2	TRBV3-1	few	TRBJ2-1	CASSLRTSGRHNEQFF	TGTGCCAGCAGCCTAAGGACTAGCGGGAGACACAATGAGCAGTTCTTC
TRBD2	TRBV3-1	-	TRBJ2-7	CASSQGTSGARSYEQYF	TGTGCCAGCAGCCAGGGGACTAGCGGGGCCCGCTCCTACGAGCAGTACTTC
-	TRBV3-1	-	TRBJ1-2	CASSQTAGGYTF	TGTGCCAGCAGCCAAACGGCCGGGGGCTACACCTTC
-	TRBV20-1	-	TRBJ2-4	CSAKTTEAKNIQYF	TGCAGTGCTAAGACGACCGAAGCCAAAAACATTCAGTACTTC
TRBD2	TRBV7-9	-	TRBJ2-7	CASSFAGTSPFNEQYF	TGTGCCAGCAGCTTCGCCGGGACTAGCCCGTTCAATGAGCAGTACTTC
-	TRBV24-1	-	TRBJ2-1	CATSDPREGRQFF	TGTGCCACCAGTGACCCCCGAGAGGGTAGGCAGTTCTTC
-	TRBV3-1	-	TRBJ1-4	CASSASGGTKEKLFF	TGTGCCAGCAGCGCGAGTGGAGGTACCAAGGAAAAACTGTTTTTT
TRBD2	TRBV7-6	-	TRBJ2-7	CASSLSRTSGRSHEQYF	TGTGCCAGCAGCTTATCCCGGACTAGCGGGAGATCCCACGAGCAGTACTTC
-	TRBV3-1	once	TRBJ1-1	CASTRAGTNTEAFF	TGTGCCAGCACCAGAGCGGGCACGAACACTGAAGCTTTCTTT
-	TRBV3-1	-	TRBJ1-2	CASSQEKVLGGYTF	TGTGCCAGCAGCCAAGAGAAGGTCCTAGGGGGCTACACCTTC
TRBD1	TRBV9	-	TRBJ2-3	CASSAVWDRGKYTQYF	TGTGCCAGCAGCGCCGTTTGGGACAGGGGGAAGTATACGCAGTATTTT
TRBD2	TRBV6-5	once	TRBJ2-2	CASSYLASGSNAGELFF	TGTGCCAGCAGTTACTTGGCTAGCGGGAGCAACGCCGGGGAGCTGTTTTTT
TRBD2	TRBV10-1	few	TRBJ2-1	CASSLTSGGVDEQFF	TGCGCCAGCAGTTTGACTAGCGGGGGGGTGGATGAGCAGTTCTTC
-	TRBV7-6	few	TRBJ2-3	CASSLGSGRGRYAYF	TGTGCCAGCAGCTTAGGGTCGGGGCGGGGAAGATACGCGTATTTT
TRBD1	TRBV12-3/TRBV12-4	-	TRBJ1-1	CASSRRDSFIRGTEAFF	TGTGCCAGCAGTCGCCGGGACAGCTTCATCAGGGGGACTGAAGCTTTCTTT
-	TRBV7-2	-	TRBJ2-1	CASSPLGAGDSYNEQFF	TGTGCCAGCAGCCCCCTGGGTGCGGGTGACTCCTACAATGAGCAGTTCTTC
-	TRBV20-1	-	TRBJ1-5	CSARGDRGSKPQHF	TGCAGTGCTAGAGGGGACCGGGGATCAAAGCCCCAGCATTTT
-	TRBV6-2/TRBV6-3	-	TRBJ2-5	CASSRDLKETQYF	TGTGCCAGCAGTCGGGACTTAAAAGAGACCCAGTACTTC
-	TRBV24-1	-	TRBJ2-4	CATSDSSGGKNIQYF	TGTGCCACCAGTGATTCGAGTGGGGGCAAAAACATTCAGTACTTC
TRBD2	TRBV14	-	TRBJ2-1	CASSGLAGGMHEQFF	TGTGCCAGCAGCGGACTAGCGGGAGGAATGCATGAGCAGTTCTTC
-	TRBV12-3/TRBV12-4	-	TRBJ2-6	CASSPRAPGANVLTF	TGTGCCAGCAGTCCCAGGGCTCCCGGGGCCAACGTCCTGACTTTC